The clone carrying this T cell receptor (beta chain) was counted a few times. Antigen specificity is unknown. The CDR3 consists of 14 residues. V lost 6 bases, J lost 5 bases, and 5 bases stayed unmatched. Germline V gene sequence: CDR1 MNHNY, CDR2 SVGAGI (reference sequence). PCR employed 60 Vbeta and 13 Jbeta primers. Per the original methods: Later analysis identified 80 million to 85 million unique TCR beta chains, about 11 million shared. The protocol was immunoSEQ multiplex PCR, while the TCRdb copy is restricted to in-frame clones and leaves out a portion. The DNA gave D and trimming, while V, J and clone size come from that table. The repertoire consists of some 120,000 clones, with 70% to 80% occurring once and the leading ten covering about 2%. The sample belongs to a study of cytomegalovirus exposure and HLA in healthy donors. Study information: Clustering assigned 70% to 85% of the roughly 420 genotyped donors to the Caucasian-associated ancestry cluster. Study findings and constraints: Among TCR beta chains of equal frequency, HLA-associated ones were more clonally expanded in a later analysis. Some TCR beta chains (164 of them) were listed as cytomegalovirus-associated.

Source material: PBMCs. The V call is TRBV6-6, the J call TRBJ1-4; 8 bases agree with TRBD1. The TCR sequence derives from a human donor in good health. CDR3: CASSHRGSNEKLFF. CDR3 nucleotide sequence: TGTGCCAGCAGCCACAGGGGGTCGAATGAAAAACTGTTTTTT.